This is a list of T cell receptor beta chains from one sample in a study of T cells in Graves' hyperthyroidism and ophthalmopathy. TCRdb used MiXCR to reprocess the multiplex PCR reads, holding one entry per CDR3 protein. The table shows 400,000 to 600,000 distinct CDR3 sequences, with about 16% occurring only once. The source material was blood. The receptors stem from a woman aged 25 to 39 with Graves' ophthalmopathy. Both conserved end residues are part of each CDR3. Fields, in order: J gene, V gene, D gene, clone size, CDR3 protein, CDR3 DNA. D genes are given only for firm matches. The size entry is marked missing in some rows and otherwise reads once, few, many or a size class.

j_call: TRBJ1-1; v_call: TRBV5-8; d_call: -; clone_size: -; cdr3_aa: CASSLVAGFTEAFF; cdr3_nt: TGTGCCAGCAGCTTGGTGGCAGGATTCACTGAAGCTTTCTTT
j_call: TRBJ2-3; v_call: TRBV28; d_call: -; clone_size: -; cdr3_aa: CASSPGTFRTDTQYF; cdr3_nt: TGTGCCAGCAGCCCAGGGACATTTCGCACAGATACGCAGTATTTT
j_call: TRBJ1-6; v_call: TRBV7-2; d_call: -; clone_size: -; cdr3_aa: CASSLERGSPLHF; cdr3_nt: TGTGCCAGCAGCTTAGAAAGGGGATCACCCCTCCACTTT
j_call: TRBJ2-1; v_call: TRBV12-3/TRBV12-4; d_call: -; clone_size: -; cdr3_aa: CASSPASGGGRNEQFF; cdr3_nt: TGTGCCAGCAGTCCGGCGTCCGGAGGTGGGAGAAATGAGCAGTTCTTC
j_call: TRBJ2-1; v_call: TRBV7-9; d_call: TRBD2; clone_size: -; cdr3_aa: CASSFSGRGYNEQFF; cdr3_nt: TGTGCCAGCAGCTTTAGCGGGAGGGGGTACAATGAGCAGTTCTTC
j_call: TRBJ2-1; v_call: TRBV28; d_call: -; clone_size: many; cdr3_aa: CASSLWVGEQFF; cdr3_nt: TGTGCCAGCAGTTTATGGGTAGGAGAGCAGTTCTTC
j_call: TRBJ2-1; v_call: TRBV28; d_call: -; clone_size: -; cdr3_aa: CAGSSGSYNEQFF; cdr3_nt: TGTGCCGGCAGTTCTGGCAGCTACAATGAGCAGTTCTTC
j_call: TRBJ2-7; v_call: TRBV6-2/TRBV6-3; d_call: TRBD2; clone_size: few; cdr3_aa: CASSAAGTSSYYEQYF; cdr3_nt: TGTGCCAGCAGTGCAGCCGGGACTAGCTCATACTACGAGCAGTACTTC
j_call: TRBJ2-7; v_call: TRBV4-2; d_call: -; clone_size: -; cdr3_aa: CASSQAGGRGASYEQYF; cdr3_nt: TGTGCCAGCAGCCAAGCAGGGGGCCGGGGGGCATCCTACGAGCAGTACTTC
j_call: TRBJ2-3; v_call: TRBV6-1; d_call: TRBD2; clone_size: few; cdr3_aa: CASSLAGAYHTQYF; cdr3_nt: TGTGCCAGCAGTTTAGCGGGAGCGTATCATACGCAGTATTTT
j_call: TRBJ2-7; v_call: TRBV13; d_call: TRBD2; clone_size: many; cdr3_aa: CASSLGAGGIYEQYF; cdr3_nt: TGTGCCAGCAGCTTAGGAGCGGGAGGAATATACGAGCAGTACTTC
j_call: TRBJ1-4; v_call: TRBV19; d_call: -; clone_size: -; cdr3_aa: CASSILGMTEKLFF; cdr3_nt: TGTGCCAGTAGTATTCTGGGGATGACAGAAAAACTGTTTTTT
j_call: TRBJ1-1; v_call: TRBV12-3/TRBV12-4; d_call: -; clone_size: many; cdr3_aa: CASSFRGGNTEAFF; cdr3_nt: TGTGCCAGCAGTTTCAGGGGAGGGAACACTGAAGCTTTCTTT
j_call: TRBJ2-7; v_call: TRBV4-3; d_call: -; clone_size: few; cdr3_aa: CASSQVLTGGSYEQYF; cdr3_nt: TGCGCCAGCAGCCAAGTATTAACAGGCGGCTCCTACGAGCAGTACTTC
j_call: TRBJ2-6; v_call: TRBV7-3; d_call: TRBD1; clone_size: many; cdr3_aa: CASSSTGVAGANVLTF; cdr3_nt: TGTGCCAGCAGCTCCACAGGGGTTGCTGGGGCCAACGTCCTGACTTTC
j_call: TRBJ2-1; v_call: TRBV7-3; d_call: TRBD2; clone_size: many; cdr3_aa: CASSLIAPSQGKGLAGYNEQFF; cdr3_nt: TGTGCCAGCAGCTTAATCGCCCCGAGTCAGGGAAAAGGACTAGCGGGTTACAATGAGCAGTTCTTC
j_call: TRBJ1-1; v_call: TRBV20-1; d_call: TRBD1; clone_size: many; cdr3_aa: CSASGTGDRNTEAFF; cdr3_nt: TGCAGTGCCTCCGGGACAGGGGACCGTAACACTGAAGCTTTCTTT
j_call: TRBJ2-5; v_call: TRBV7-2; d_call: TRBD1; clone_size: many; cdr3_aa: CATRVGGSQETQYF; cdr3_nt: TGTGCCACCCGGGTAGGGGGCTCCCAAGAGACCCAGTACTTC
j_call: TRBJ2-7; v_call: TRBV9; d_call: -; clone_size: -; cdr3_aa: CASSVGGPRTYEQYF; cdr3_nt: TGTGCCAGCAGCGTAGGAGGCCCCCGGACCTACGAGCAGTACTTC
j_call: TRBJ1-2; v_call: TRBV7-2; d_call: TRBD1; clone_size: many; cdr3_aa: CASSLGPGGGYTF; cdr3_nt: TGTGCCAGCAGCTTAGGGCCAGGGGGAGGCTACACCTTC
j_call: TRBJ2-2; v_call: TRBV3-2; d_call: -; clone_size: many; cdr3_aa: CASTTGSYTGELFF; cdr3_nt: TGTGCCAGCACCACAGGGTCGTACACCGGGGAGCTGTTTTTT
j_call: TRBJ2-5; v_call: TRBV12-3/TRBV12-4; d_call: TRBD2; clone_size: -; cdr3_aa: CASSLGGRVRETQYF; cdr3_nt: TGTGCCAGCAGTTTAGGCGGGAGGGTCCGGGAGACCCAGTACTTC